This record concerns one T cell receptor beta chain sequence. What it binds is unknown. Amplification started from genomic DNA. Amplification of the beta chain CDR3 used 30 forward and 13 reverse multiplex primers. MiXCR, run by TCRdb on the multiplex PCR reads, gives a single entry per CDR3 protein. This table holds around 300,000 distinct CDR3 sequences, more than 45% found once. Germline lookup yields CDR1 DFQATT and CDR2 SNEGSKA (reference sequence). This CDR3 region has 14 residues. The trim removed 2 bases at V and 4 bases at J, leaving 2 bases unmatched. This entry belongs to a study of type 1 and type 2 diabetes patients. Study information: A total of 18,976,912 paired-end reads came from the whole study.

General observations from the study: Groups were not age- or gender-matched, which may bias interpretation. With limited T2D and control samples, some T1D-only expanded clones may not be T1D-specific.

This sequence joins TRBV20-1 and TRBJ2-1, with 10 bases lining up with TRBD2. This receptor was obtained from a man younger than 35 with type 2 diabetes. The sequenced sample consisted of peripheral blood mononuclear cells (PBMCs). In DNA form, the CDR3 reads TGCAGTGCTAGACTAGCGGGAGAGTACAATGAGCAGTTCTTC. Amino acid sequence: CSARLAGEYNEQFF.